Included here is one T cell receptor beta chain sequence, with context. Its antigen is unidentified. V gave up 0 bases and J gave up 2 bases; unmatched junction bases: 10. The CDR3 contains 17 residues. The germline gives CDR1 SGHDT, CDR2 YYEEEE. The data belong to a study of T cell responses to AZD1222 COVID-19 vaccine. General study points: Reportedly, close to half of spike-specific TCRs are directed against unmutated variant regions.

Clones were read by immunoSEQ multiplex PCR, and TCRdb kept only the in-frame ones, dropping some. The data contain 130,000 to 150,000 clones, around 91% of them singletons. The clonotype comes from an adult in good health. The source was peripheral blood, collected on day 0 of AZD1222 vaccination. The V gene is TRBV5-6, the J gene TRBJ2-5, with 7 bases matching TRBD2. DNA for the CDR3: TGTGCCAGCAGCTTGGATTGGAGCGGGGAACTTCAAGAGACCCAGTACTTC. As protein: CASSLDWSGELQETQYF.